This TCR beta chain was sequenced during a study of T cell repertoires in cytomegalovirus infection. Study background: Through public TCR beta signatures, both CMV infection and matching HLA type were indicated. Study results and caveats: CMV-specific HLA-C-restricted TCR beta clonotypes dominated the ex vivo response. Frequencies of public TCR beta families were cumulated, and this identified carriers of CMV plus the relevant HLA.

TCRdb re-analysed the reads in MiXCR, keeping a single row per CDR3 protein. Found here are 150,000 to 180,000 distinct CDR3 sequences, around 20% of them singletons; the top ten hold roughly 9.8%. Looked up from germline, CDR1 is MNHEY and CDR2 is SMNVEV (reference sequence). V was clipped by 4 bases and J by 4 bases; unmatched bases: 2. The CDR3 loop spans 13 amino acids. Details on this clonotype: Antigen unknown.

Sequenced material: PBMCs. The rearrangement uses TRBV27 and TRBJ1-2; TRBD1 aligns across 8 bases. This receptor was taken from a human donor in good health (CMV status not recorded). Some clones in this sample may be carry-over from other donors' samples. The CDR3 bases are TGTGCCAGCAGTTACACAGGGGGCTATGGCTACACCTTC. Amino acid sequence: CASSYTGGYGYTF.